This T cell receptor beta chain comes out of a study of blood T cell repertoires in COVID-19 (TCRdb year 2020). Describing the broader study: The collaborator samples originated in the United States, Italy and Spain and spanned the acute and convalescent phases of COVID-19. The material from the prospective study consisted of cDNA or gDNA derived from T cells, B-cell-depleted T cells, or PBMCs. Deeply sampled blood TCRbeta repertoires from subjects exposed to, actively infected with, or recovered from COVID-19 were included in the dataset. A freely available public database, intended as a resource for researchers studying the immune response to SARS-CoV-2, is where the repertoires were released. Samples were obtained from the ongoing ImmuneRACE study (first 160 participants) and from 1,254 subjects provided by 6 global collaborators. A de-identified subject ID, COVID-19 status, age in years and sex were almost always included in the sample metadata. Where HLA class I and class II types were available, the types were taken from metadata supplied by the sample provider, not from assay-based typing.

On the study overall, not on this receptor specifically: Clinical and demographic metadata were provided uncurated, with the amount varying by source and participant.

Whole blood was collected in K2EDTA tubes by collaborating institutions according to the institutions' own protocols. For TCRbeta analysis, collaborators shipped samples as frozen whole blood, isolated PBMCs, or DNA extracted from either of those sample types. A word on this clone: It has no known antigen specificity. Qualities for individual bases were not recorded, and no much larger clone is one base off.

The immunoSEQ Assay, a bias-controlled multiplex PCR, was used to amplify TCRbeta CDR3 regions from genomic DNA. Regarding the original processing steps: The number of nucleated cells in each sample was estimated from the amplification of reference gene primers within the assay. To quantify the absolute abundance of each unique TCRbeta CDR3 rearrangement, sequence reads were collapsed and filtered. For each sample, productive Simpson clonality was calculated by taking the square root of Simpson's diversity index across productive rearrangements. TCRdb carries this immuneACCESS record with in-frame sequences only. Its versions omit some clonotypes, under half of them owing to an unresolved V gene in the studies checked, with the rest unexplained. That table gives V, J and clone size, and the DNA gave D and trimming. This sample has some 97,000 clones in its table, and over 75% of those were observed once. Around 5.1% of the sample lies in the top ten.

V lost 7 bases and J lost 5 bases, and the count of bases not matched to a germline gene is 7. The CDR3 measures 13 amino acids from cysteine to phenylalanine. Only the CDR3 DNA is retained, 39 bases long and in frame from the first base. CDR1 and CDR2, looked up from the germline V gene, are SQVTM and ANQGSEA. Sequenced: peripheral blood. The chain is encoded by TRBV29-1 joined to TRBJ1-1; the junction holds 10 bases that match TRBD1. The sequence derives from a man aged 45-65 years with acute or convalescent COVID-19. CDR3 sequence: CSAGTGVGTEAFF. The nucleotide sequence reads TGCAGCGCCGGGACAGGGGTAGGGACTGAAGCTTTCTTT.